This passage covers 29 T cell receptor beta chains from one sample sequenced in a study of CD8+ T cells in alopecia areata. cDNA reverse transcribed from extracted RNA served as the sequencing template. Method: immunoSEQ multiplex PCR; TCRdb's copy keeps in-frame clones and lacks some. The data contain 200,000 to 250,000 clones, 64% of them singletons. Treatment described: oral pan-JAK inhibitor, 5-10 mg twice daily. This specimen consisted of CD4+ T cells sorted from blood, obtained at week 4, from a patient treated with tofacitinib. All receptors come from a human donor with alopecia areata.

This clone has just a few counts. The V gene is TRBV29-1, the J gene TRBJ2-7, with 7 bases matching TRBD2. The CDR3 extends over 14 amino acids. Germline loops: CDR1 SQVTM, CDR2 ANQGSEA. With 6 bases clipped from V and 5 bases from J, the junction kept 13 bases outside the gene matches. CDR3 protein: CSVKGLAVLDEQYF. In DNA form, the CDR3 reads TGCAGCGTCAAGGGGCTAGCGGTTCTCGACGAGCAGTACTTC.

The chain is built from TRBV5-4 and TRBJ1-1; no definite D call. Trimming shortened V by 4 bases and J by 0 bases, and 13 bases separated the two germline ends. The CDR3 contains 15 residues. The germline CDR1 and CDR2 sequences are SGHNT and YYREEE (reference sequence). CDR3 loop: CASSPGQGMNTEAFF. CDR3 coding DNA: TGTGCCAGCAGCCCGGGTCAAGGTATGAACACTGAAGCTTTCTTT.

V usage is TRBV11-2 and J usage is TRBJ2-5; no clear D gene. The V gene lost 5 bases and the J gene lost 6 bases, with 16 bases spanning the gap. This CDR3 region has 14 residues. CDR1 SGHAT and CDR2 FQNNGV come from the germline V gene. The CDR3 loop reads CASSPLGRFKTQYF. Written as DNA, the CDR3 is TGTGCCAGCAGCCCCCTCGGACGGTTCAAGACCCAGTACTTC. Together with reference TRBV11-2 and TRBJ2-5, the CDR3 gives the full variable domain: EAGVAQSPRYKIIEKRQSVAFWCNPISGHATLYWYQQILGQGPKLLIQFQNNGVVDDSQLPKDRFSAERLKGVDSTLKIQPAKLEDSAVYLCASSPLGRFKTQYFGPGTRLLVL.

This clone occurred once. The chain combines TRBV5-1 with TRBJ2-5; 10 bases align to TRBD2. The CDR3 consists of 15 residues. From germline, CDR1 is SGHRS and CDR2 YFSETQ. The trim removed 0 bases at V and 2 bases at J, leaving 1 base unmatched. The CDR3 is CASSLEAGGQETQYF. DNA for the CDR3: TGCGCCAGCAGCTTGGAAGCGGGGGGGCAAGAGACCCAGTACTTC.

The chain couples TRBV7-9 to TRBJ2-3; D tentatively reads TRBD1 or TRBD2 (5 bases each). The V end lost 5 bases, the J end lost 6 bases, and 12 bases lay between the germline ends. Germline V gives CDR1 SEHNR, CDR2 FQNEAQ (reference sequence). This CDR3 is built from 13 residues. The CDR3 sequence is CASSQTWGDTQYF. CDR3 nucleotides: TGTGCCAGCAGCCAAACCTGGGGGGATACGCAGTATTTT.

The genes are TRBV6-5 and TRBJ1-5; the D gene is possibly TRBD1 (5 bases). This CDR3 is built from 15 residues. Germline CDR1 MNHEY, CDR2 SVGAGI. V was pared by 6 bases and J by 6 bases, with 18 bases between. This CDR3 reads CASSQDRPGRQPQHF. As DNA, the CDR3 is TGTGCCAGCAGCCAAGACCGTCCAGGGCGTCAGCCCCAGCATTTT.

This chain's CDR3 is CASSRGTLNTEAFF. The CDR3 DNA reads TGTGCCAGTAGTAGAGGGACACTGAACACTGAAGCTTTCTTT. This chain links TRBV19 with TRBJ1-1, with D possibly being TRBD1 (6 bases). Trimming cost V 4 bases and J 0 bases, with 9 bases left between them. This CDR3 has 14 amino acids. Germline V gene lookup returns CDR1 LNHDA and CDR2 SQIVND (reference sequence).

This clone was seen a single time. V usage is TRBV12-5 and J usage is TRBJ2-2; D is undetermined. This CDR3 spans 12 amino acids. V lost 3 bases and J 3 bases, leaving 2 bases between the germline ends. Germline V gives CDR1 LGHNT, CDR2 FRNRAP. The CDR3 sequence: CASGLDTGELFF. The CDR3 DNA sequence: TGTGCTAGTGGTTTAGACACCGGGGAGCTGTTTTTT. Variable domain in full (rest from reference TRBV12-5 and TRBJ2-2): DARVTQTPRHKVTEMGQEVTMRCQPILGHNTVFWYRQTMMQGLELLAYFRNRAPLDDSGMPKDRFSAEMPDATLATLKIQPSEPRDSAVYFCASGLDTGELFFGEGSRLTVL.

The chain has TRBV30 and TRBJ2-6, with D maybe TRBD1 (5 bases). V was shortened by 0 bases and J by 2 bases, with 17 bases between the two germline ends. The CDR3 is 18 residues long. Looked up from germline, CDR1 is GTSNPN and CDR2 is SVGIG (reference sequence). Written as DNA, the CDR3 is TGTGCCTGGAGTGTACCGGCAGGGCAGAGGCCTGGGGCCAACGTCCTGACTTTC. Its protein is CAWSVPAGQRPGANVLTF.

CDR3 bases: TGTGCCAGCCCTGGGGGAGGGGAAAGCAATCAGCCCCAGCATTTT. It translates to CASPGGGESNQPQHF. The gene calls are TRBV6-1 and TRBJ1-5; D might be TRBD1 (5 bases). V lost 8 bases and J lost 1, with 15 bases in between. The CDR3 loop spans 15 amino acids. CDR1 and CDR2 from the germline V gene are MNHNS and SASEGT.

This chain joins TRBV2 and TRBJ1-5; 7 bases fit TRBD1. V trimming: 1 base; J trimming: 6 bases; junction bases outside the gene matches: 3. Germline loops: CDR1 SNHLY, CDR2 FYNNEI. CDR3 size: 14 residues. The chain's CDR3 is CASSEGQGAQPQHF. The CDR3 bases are TGTGCCAGCAGTGAAGGACAGGGAGCTCAGCCCCAGCATTTT. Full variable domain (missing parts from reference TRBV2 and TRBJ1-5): EPEVTQTPSHQVTQMGQEVILRCVPISNHLYFYWYRQILGQKVEFLVSFYNNEISEKSEIFDDQFSVERPDGSNFTLKIRSTKLEDSAMYFCASSEGQGAQPQHFGDGTRLSIL.

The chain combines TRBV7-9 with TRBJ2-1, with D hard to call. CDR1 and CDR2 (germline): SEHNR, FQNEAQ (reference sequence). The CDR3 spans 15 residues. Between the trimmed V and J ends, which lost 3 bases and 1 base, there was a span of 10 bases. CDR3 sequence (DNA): TGTGCCAGCAGCTTGTTGGGGTCTTCCTACAATGAGCAGTTCTTC. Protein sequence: CASSLLGSSYNEQFF.

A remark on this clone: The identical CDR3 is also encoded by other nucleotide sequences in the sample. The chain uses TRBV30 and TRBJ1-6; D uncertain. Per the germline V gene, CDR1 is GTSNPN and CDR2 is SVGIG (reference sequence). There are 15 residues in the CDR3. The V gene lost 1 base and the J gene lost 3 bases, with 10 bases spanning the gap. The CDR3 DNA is TGTGCCTGGAGTGGTCGGGCTTTCTATAATTCACCCCTCCACTTT. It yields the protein CAWSGRAFYNSPLHF.

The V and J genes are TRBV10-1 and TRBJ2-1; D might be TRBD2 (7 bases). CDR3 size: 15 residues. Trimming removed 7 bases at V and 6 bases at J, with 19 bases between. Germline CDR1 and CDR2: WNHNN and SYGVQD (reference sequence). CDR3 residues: CASTAGALGGNEQFF. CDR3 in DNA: TGCGCCAGCACGGCGGGGGCCTTGGGTGGCAATGAGCAGTTCTTC.

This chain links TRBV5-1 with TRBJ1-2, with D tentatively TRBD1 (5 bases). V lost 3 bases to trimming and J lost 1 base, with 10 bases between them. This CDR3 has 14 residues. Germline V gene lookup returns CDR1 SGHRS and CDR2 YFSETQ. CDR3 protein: CASSSSGGNYGYTF. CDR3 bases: TGCGCCAGCAGCTCCTCTGGGGGTAACTATGGCTACACCTTC.

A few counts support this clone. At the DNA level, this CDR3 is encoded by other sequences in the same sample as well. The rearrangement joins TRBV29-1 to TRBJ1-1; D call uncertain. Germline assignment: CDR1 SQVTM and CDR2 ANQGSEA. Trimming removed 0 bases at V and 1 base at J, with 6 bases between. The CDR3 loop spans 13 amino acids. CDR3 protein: CSVEDQWNTEAFF. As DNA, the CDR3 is TGCAGCGTTGAAGATCAATGGAACACTGAAGCTTTCTTT.

CDR3 sequence: CASSLKGSGANVLTF. The CDR3 DNA sequence: TGTGCCAGCAGTTTAAAGGGATCTGGGGCCAACGTCCTGACTTTC. This chain links TRBV27 with TRBJ2-6, with D unresolved. The CDR3 covers 15 residues. The V end was cut by 2 bases, the J end by 1 base, with 6 bases between. CDR1 and CDR2 from the germline V gene are MNHEY and SMNVEV (reference sequence). The whole variable domain, remainder taken from reference TRBV27 and TRBJ2-6, is EAQVTQNPRYLITVTGKKLTVTCSQNMNHEYMSWYRQDPGLGLRQIYYSMNVEVTDKGDVPEGYKVSRKEKRNFPLILESPSPNQTSLYFCASSLKGSGANVLTFGAGSRLTVL.

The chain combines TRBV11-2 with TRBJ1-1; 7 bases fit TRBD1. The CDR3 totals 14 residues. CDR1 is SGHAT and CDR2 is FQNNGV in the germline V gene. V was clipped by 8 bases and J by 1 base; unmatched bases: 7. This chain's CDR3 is CASASRGRNTEAFF. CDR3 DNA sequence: TGTGCCAGCGCCTCCAGGGGGAGGAACACTGAAGCTTTCTTT.

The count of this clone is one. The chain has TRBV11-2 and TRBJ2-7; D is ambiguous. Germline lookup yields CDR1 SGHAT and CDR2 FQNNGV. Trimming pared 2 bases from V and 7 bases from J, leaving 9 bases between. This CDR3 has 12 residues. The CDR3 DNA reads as TGTGCCAGCAGCTTATGGCCTTGGGAGCAGTACTTC. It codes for CASSLWPWEQYF.

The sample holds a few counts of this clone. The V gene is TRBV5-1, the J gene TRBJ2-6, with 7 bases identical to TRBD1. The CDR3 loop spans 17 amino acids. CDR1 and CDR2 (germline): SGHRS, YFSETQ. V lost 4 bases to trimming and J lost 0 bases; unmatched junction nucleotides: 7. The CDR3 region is CASSPGTADSGANVLTF. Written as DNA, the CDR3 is TGCGCCAGCAGCCCCGGGACAGCTGACTCTGGGGCCAACGTCCTGACTTTC.

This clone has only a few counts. Written as DNA, the CDR3 is TGTGCCAGCGCCCGAGGAGGGGGAGAGACCCAGTACTTC. It translates to CASARGGGETQYF. The V gene is TRBV2, the J gene TRBJ2-5, with D perhaps matching TRBD1 or TRBD2 (6 bases each). The CDR3 is 13 amino acids. V lost 8 bases and J lost 4, with 14 bases in between. The germline V gene encodes CDR1 SNHLY and CDR2 FYNNEI.

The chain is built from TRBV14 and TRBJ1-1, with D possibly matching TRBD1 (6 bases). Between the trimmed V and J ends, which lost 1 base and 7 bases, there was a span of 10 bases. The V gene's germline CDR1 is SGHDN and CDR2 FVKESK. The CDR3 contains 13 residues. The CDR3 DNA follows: TGTGCCAGCAGCCAAGTTACAGGGTATGAAGCTTTCTTT. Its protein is CASSQVTGYEAFF.

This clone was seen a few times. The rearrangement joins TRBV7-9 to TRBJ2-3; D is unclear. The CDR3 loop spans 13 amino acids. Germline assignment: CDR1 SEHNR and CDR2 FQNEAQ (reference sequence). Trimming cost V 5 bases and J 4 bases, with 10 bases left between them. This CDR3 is CASSPRGPDTQYF. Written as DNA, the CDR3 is TGTGCCAGCAGCCCTCGAGGCCCAGATACGCAGTATTTT.

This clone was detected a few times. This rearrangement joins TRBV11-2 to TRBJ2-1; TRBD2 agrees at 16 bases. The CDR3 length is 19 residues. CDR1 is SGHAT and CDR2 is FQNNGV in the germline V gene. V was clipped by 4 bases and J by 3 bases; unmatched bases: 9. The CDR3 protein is CASSSGLAGGQAFYNEQFF. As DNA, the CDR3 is TGTGCCAGCAGCTCGGGACTAGCGGGGGGGCAGGCCTTCTACAATGAGCAGTTCTTC.

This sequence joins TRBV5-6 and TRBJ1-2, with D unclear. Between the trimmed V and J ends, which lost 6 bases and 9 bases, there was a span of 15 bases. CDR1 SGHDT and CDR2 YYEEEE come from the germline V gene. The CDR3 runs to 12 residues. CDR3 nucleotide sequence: TGTGCCAGCACCTACATAATGCAGAGCTACACCTTC. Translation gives CASTYIMQSYTF. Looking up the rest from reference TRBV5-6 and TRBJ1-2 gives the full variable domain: DAGVTQSPTHLIKTRGQQVTLRCSPKSGHDTVSWYQQALGQGPQFIFQYYEEEERQRGNFPDRFSGHQFPNYSSELNVNALLLGDSALYLCASTYIMQSYTFGSGTRLTVV.

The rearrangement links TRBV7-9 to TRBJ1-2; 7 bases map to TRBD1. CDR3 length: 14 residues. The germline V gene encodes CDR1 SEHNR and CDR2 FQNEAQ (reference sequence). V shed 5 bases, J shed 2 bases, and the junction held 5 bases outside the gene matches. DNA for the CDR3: TGTGCCAGCAGCATACCGGGACAGAACTATGGCTACACCTTC. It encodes CASSIPGQNYGYTF. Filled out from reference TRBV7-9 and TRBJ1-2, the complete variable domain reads DTGVSQNPRHKITKRGQNVTFRCDPISEHNRLYWYRQTLGQGPEFLTYFQNEAQLEKSRLLSDRFSAERPKGSFSTLEIQRTEQGDSAMYLCASSIPGQNYGYTFGSGTRLTVV.

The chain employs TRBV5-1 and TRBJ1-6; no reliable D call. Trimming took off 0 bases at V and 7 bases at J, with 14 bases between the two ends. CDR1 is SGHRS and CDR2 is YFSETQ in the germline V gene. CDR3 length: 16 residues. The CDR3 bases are TGCGCCAGCAGCTTGGGTTGGAGTAACGGGAATTCACCCCTCCACTTT. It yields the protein CASSLGWSNGNSPLHF.

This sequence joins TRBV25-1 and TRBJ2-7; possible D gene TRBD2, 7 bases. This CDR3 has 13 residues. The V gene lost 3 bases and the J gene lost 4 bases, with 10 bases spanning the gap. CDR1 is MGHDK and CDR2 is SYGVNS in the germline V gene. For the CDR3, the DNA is TGTGCCAGCAGTGACCGGGGGGCGTACGAGCAGTACTTC. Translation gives CASSDRGAYEQYF.

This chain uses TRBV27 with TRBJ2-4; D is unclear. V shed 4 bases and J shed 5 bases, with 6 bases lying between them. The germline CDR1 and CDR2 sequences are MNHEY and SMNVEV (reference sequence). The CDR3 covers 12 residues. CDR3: CASSSSENIQYF. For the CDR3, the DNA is TGTGCCAGCAGTTCGTCCGAAAACATTCAGTACTTC.